This T cell receptor (beta chain) was found in a study of cytomegalovirus exposure and HLA in healthy donors. On the study more broadly: Tens of millions of unique TCRs from HLA-typed donors were held in an early data release. Study-level findings and limits: A later analysis found most CMV-associated TCR beta chains apparently HLA-restricted. Generally TCR sequences proved uncommon, though certain public TCRs appeared in numerous donors.

The PCR used 60 Vbeta and 13 Jbeta primers. TCRdb's table, derived via immunoSEQ multiplex PCR, lists solely in-frame clones and lacks some. The table records about 130,000 clones, more than 60% of them present only once. As for this clone: Its antigen is currently unknown.

All the people who gave samples were healthy bone marrow donors. The CDR3 is 14 amino acids. From germline, CDR1 is MDHEN and CDR2 SYDVKM. The trim removed 6 bases at V and 6 bases at J, leaving 10 bases unmatched. The specimen sequenced was PBMCs. The chain recombines TRBV28 with TRBJ2-7, with TRBD1 matching over 8 bases. The sequence derives from a woman in her thirties or forties in good health and CMV-seronegative. The DNA of the CDR3 is TGTGCCAGCAGCATTAGGGACAGGTGGGTCGAGCAGTACTTC. It codes for CASSIRDRWVEQYF.